The 22 T cell receptor beta chains reported below all come from one sample, sequenced in a study of spatial heterogeneity in lung cancer. TCRdb used MiXCR to reprocess the 5' RACE reads, holding one entry per CDR3 protein. The data show 35,000 to 55,000 distinct CDR3 sequences, under 7.5% seen once. Time point meaning: sample taken at primary tumor resection. The sequenced sample was PBMCs, obtained at surgery. The receptors derive from a female donor with early-stage non-small cell lung cancer.

This clonotype was picked up many times. The chain uses TRBV20-1 and TRBJ1-2; D gene ambiguous. CDR1 is DFQATT and CDR2 is SNEGSKA in the germline V gene (reference sequence). The CDR3 covers 11 residues. The V end lost 6 bases, the J end lost 7 bases, and 12 bases lay between the germline ends. The chain's CDR3 is CSAPPTFGYTF. The CDR3 region has the DNA TGCAGTGCACCGCCGACGTTTGGCTACACCTTC.

This clonotype was counted ten times or more. The rearrangement uses TRBV24-1 and TRBJ2-5; tentatively, D is TRBD1 or TRBD2 (7 bases each). V was shortened by 0 bases and J by 2 bases, with 9 bases between the two germline ends. The CDR3 covers 15 residues. From germline, CDR1 is KGHDR and CDR2 SFDVKD. CDR3 in DNA: TGTGCCACCAGTGATTTGCAGGGGGGGCAAGAGACCCAGTACTTC. Amino acids: CATSDLQGGQETQYF.

This clonotype occurred many times. The V and J genes are TRBV6-5 and TRBJ2-4; D remains ambiguous. The V and J ends lost 6 bases and 7 bases respectively, with 13 bases between them. CDR3 size: 13 residues. Looked up from germline, CDR1 is MNHEY and CDR2 is SVGAGI. The CDR3 reads CASRSSSANIQYF. Here the CDR3 DNA reads TGTGCCAGCAGATCCTCTAGTGCGAACATTCAGTACTTC.

Many counts were recorded for this clonotype. V and J are TRBV7-3 and TRBJ1-4; a possible D gene is TRBD1 (5 bases). This CDR3 spans 13 amino acids. Germline V lookup: CDR1 SGHTA, CDR2 FQGTGA. V was cut by 4 bases and J by 3 bases, with 6 bases left in between. CDR3 nucleotides: TGTGCCAGCAGCTCGGGACCTAATGAAAAACTGTTTTTT. It codes for CASSSGPNEKLFF.

In its sample, this clonotype was seen many times. V gene TRBV5-1 combines with J gene TRBJ2-1; no clear D gene. Germline V CDR1 and CDR2: SGHRS, YFSETQ. V was clipped by 1 base and J by 6 bases, with 20 bases between them. This CDR3 contains 17 residues. CDR3 sequence: CASSLYESRININEQFF. The CDR3 coding sequence is TGCGCCAGCAGCTTGTACGAGTCCCGAATCAATATCAATGAGCAGTTCTTC.

This clonotype was seen at least ten times. The chain couples TRBV6-5 to TRBJ1-5; D gene unclear. Trimming stripped 6 bases from V and 0 bases from J, with 6 bases between. Germline values: CDR1 MNHEY, CDR2 SVGAGI. The CDR3 runs 13 residues. CDR3: CASRTDSNQPQHF. CDR3 sequence (DNA): TGTGCCAGCAGGACGGATAGCAATCAGCCCCAGCATTTT.

This chain joins TRBV4-1 and TRBJ1-2; D may be TRBD1 (6 bases). Germline CDR1 MGHRA, CDR2 YSYEKL. The ends were cut back, 1 base at V and 8 bases at J, with 14 bases in the middle. The CDR3 length is 14 residues. This chain's CDR3 is CASSQVGAGVGYTF. Here the CDR3 DNA reads TGCGCCAGCAGCCAAGTAGGGGCAGGGGTCGGCTACACCTTC.

Regarding this clonotype: A much larger clone differs by one base, so this may be a read error. The V and J genes are TRBV6-6 and TRBJ2-1; no reliable D call. This CDR3 comprises 14 residues. Germline-derived CDR1 and CDR2 are MNHNY and SVGAGI (reference sequence). The CDR3 sequence is CVSNLANSYNEQFF. CDR3 nucleotides: TGTGTCAGCAATCTCGCTAACTCCTACAATGAGCAGTTCTTC.

This clonotype was detected only a few times. The rearrangement links TRBV20-1 to TRBJ2-4, with D perhaps matching TRBD1 (5 bases). This CDR3 has 14 residues. Germline V gives CDR1 DFQATT, CDR2 SNEGSKA (reference sequence). The V end lost 3 bases, the J end lost 3 bases, and 12 bases lay between the germline ends. CDR3: CSASGQGDKNIQYF. In nucleotides, the CDR3 is TGCAGTGCTAGTGGCCAGGGCGACAAAAACATTCAGTACTTC.

This clonotype was detected ten times or more. V usage is TRBV7-2 and J usage is TRBJ1-1; D is unclear. Germline-derived CDR1 and CDR2 are SGHTA and FQGNSA. Trimming removed 5 bases from V and 0 bases from J, with 7 bases in between. This CDR3 has 13 amino acids. The CDR3 nucleotides read TGTGCCAGCAGCCCGCATATGAACACTGAAGCTTTCTTT. It translates to CASSPHMNTEAFF.

This clonotype was picked up many times. The V and J genes are TRBV12-2 and TRBJ2-1; the table gives TRBD1 as D, unverified against the DNA. TRBV12-2 is assigned pseudogene status. The CDR3 spans 18 residues. DNA for the CDR3: TGTGCAAGTCGCCTCAGGGGGGCCACAATAAGCTCCTACAATGAGCAGTTCTTC. Translation gives CASRLRGATISSYNEQFF.

This clonotype has ten or more counts. The chain has TRBV29-1 and TRBJ1-5; 7 bases are a match to TRBD1. With 0 bases clipped from V and 3 bases from J, the junction kept 11 bases outside the gene matches. Germline lookup yields CDR1 SQVTM and CDR2 ANQGSEA. There are 17 residues in the CDR3. The CDR3 is CSVEDVGAGGINQPQHF. The CDR3 DNA reads as TGCAGCGTTGAAGATGTAGGTGCAGGGGGAATCAATCAGCCCCAGCATTTT. The whole variable domain, filled in from reference TRBV29-1 and TRBJ1-5, reads SAVISQKPSRDICQRGTSLTIQCQVDSQVTMMFWYRQQPGQSLTLIATANQGSEATYESGFVIDKFPISRPNLTFSTLTVSNMSPEDSSIYLCSVEDVGAGGINQPQHFGDGTRLSIL.

This clonotype was observed many times. The chain links TRBV20-1 to TRBJ2-1; 9 bases map to TRBD1. The CDR3 sequence is 13 residues long. Trimming at V came to 4 bases and at J to 5 bases, leaving 3 bases not matched to a gene. The germline CDR1 and CDR2 sequences are DFQATT and SNEGSKA (reference sequence). CDR3 DNA: TGCAGTGCTAACCGGGACAGGGACAATGAGCAGTTCTTC. It is translated as CSANRDRDNEQFF.

This clonotype showed up many times. V gene TRBV27 combines with J gene TRBJ2-2; tentative D call: TRBD1 (5 bases). Trimming took off 7 bases at V and 3 bases at J, with 12 bases between the two ends. Looked up from germline, CDR1 is MNHEY and CDR2 is SMNVEV (reference sequence). This CDR3 region has 14 residues. The CDR3: CASNGRADTGELFF. The CDR3 DNA reads as TGTGCCAGCAATGGCAGGGCTGACACCGGGGAGCTGTTTTTT.

Ten or more counts support this clonotype. One junction end does not reproduce the germline sequence, and a read error may be involved. The rearrangement links TRBV10-3 to TRBJ1-1; D not resolved. Germline V gene lookup returns CDR1 ENHRY and CDR2 SYGVKD. The CDR3 length is 14 residues. CDR3 sequence: CAISDLDRNAEAFF. CDR3 DNA: TGTGCCATCAGTGACCTGGACCGGAACGCTGAAGCTTTCTTT.

V gene TRBV18 combines with J gene TRBJ2-3, with no clear D. Germline CDR1 KGHSH, CDR2 LQKENI. The CDR3 contains 13 residues. Trimming took 1 base from V and 4 from J, leaving 6 bases between them. The CDR3 coding sequence is TGTGCCAGCTCACCACGCCGCGCAGATACGCAGTATTTT. This codes for CASSPRRADTQYF.

There are many counts of this clonotype. The chain couples TRBV7-8 to TRBJ1-3; D gene uncertain. From germline, CDR1 is SGHVS and CDR2 FQNEAQ. Trimming took 5 bases from V and 4 from J, leaving 3 bases between them. The CDR3 runs 11 residues. The CDR3 DNA reads TGTGCCAGCAGCCTAGGAAACACCATATATTTT. Encoded protein: CASSLGNTIYF.

This clonotype came up many times. This chain joins TRBV13 and TRBJ2-3, with TRBD2 identical over 8 bases. Germline V lookup: CDR1 PRHDT, CDR2 FYEKMQ (reference sequence). The CDR3 is 15 amino acids. V dropped 6 bases and J dropped 0; count of bases not matched to a gene: 5. The CDR3 reads CASSNSGDSTDTQYF. In nucleotides, the CDR3 is TGTGCCAGCAGTAATAGCGGGGATAGCACAGATACGCAGTATTTT.

Ten or more counts support this clonotype. The chain links TRBV10-3 to TRBJ2-3, with a weak D call TRBD2 (5 bases). The CDR3 contains 14 residues. CDR1 is ENHRY, CDR2 SYGVKD, per germline. Trimming removed 5 bases from V and 0 bases from J, with 9 bases in between. In DNA, the CDR3 is TGTGCCATCAGTCGACTACCTAGCACAGATACGCAGTATTTT. Protein product: CAISRLPSTDTQYF.

The chain is built from TRBV6-1 and TRBJ1-3; D remains unclear. Deletions cut 4 bases from V and 4 bases from J, with 14 bases between. The germline gives CDR1 MNHNS, CDR2 SASEGT. CDR3 length equals 15 residues. The CDR3 sequence is CASSASAASGNTIYF. The CDR3 nucleotides read TGTGCCAGCAGTGCCTCAGCCGCTTCAGGAAACACCATATATTTT.

This clonotype has at least ten counts. The chain's CDR3 is CSATTSDQETQYF. The CDR3 DNA is TGCAGTGCAACCACTAGCGATCAAGAGACCCAGTACTTC. The chain links TRBV20-1 to TRBJ2-5; 7 nucleotides agree with TRBD2. CDR3 size: 13 residues. Losses at the gene ends were 6 bases for V and 2 bases for J; bases not matched to a gene: 6. Germline V gene sequence: CDR1 DFQATT, CDR2 SNEGSKA (reference sequence).

The rearrangement links TRBV5-6 to TRBJ2-2, with D hard to call. Trimming shortened V by 4 bases and J by 6 bases, and 13 bases separated the two germline ends. The CDR3 extends over 14 amino acids. The V gene's germline CDR1 is SGHDT and CDR2 YYEEEE. This chain's CDR3 is CASSRGSLAGELFF. CDR3 DNA: TGTGCCAGCAGCCGAGGATCCCTTGCCGGGGAGCTGTTTTTT.